Listed here are 30 T cell receptor beta chains from one sample, sequenced in a study of shared clonotypes between healthy human individuals (dated by TCRdb to about 2020). Library construction relied on the immunoSEQ multiplex PCR assay. TCRdb stores this immuneACCESS table with in-frame sequences only. Part of the clones is absent; in the studies checked, under half of the shortfall reflects unresolved V genes, and no reason is known for the rest. The sample table holds some 500,000 clones, of which around 79% were seen once. 10% to 15% of the sample is taken by the ten largest. Source material: PBMCs. These receptors all stem from a woman in her thirties or forties in good health. Some clones in this sample may be carry-over from other donors' samples.

The CDR3 region is CASSVGQLNTGELFF. DNA for the CDR3: TGTGCCAGCAGCGTCGGTCAGTTGAACACCGGGGAGCTGTTTTTT. V is TRBV9 and J is TRBJ2-2; no clear D gene. CDR1 is SGDLS, CDR2 YYNGEE, per germline. The CDR3 is 15 residues long. Between the trimmed V and J ends, which lost 2 bases and 1 base, there was a span of 9 bases. Drawing the rest from reference TRBV9 and TRBJ2-2, the complete variable domain is DSGVTQTPKHLITATGQRVTLRCSPRSGDLSVYWYQQSLDQGLQFLIQYYNGEERAKGNILERFSAQQFPDLHSELNLSSLELGDSALYFCASSVGQLNTGELFFGEGSRLTVL.

The rearrangement uses TRBV11-3 and TRBJ2-7, with D perhaps assigned TRBD1 or TRBD2 (6 bases each). The germline V gene encodes CDR1 SGHNT and CDR2 YENEEA. There are 14 residues in the CDR3. With 5 bases removed from V and 7 bases from J, the gap between germline ends came to 18 bases. In nucleotides, the CDR3 is TGTGCCAGCAGCCTAGGGGGACTGGACTGGGAGCAGTACTTC. Its protein is CASSLGGLDWEQYF.

This clone was counted between two and nine times. V is TRBV5-1 and J is TRBJ2-7; 7 bases map to TRBD1. The CDR3 extends over 14 amino acids. The germline V gene has CDR1 SGHRS and CDR2 YFSETQ. Unmatched junction bases numbered 13, after V lost 6 bases and J lost 7 bases. This CDR3 reads CASNRDSSLGEQYF. The CDR3 region has the DNA TGCGCCAGCAACCGGGACAGCTCCCTGGGAGAGCAGTACTTC.

About this clone: A read error is the likely source, as a far larger clone sits one nucleotide away. DNA of the CDR3: TGTGCTAGTGGTTTGGTATTAGCGGGAGTAGGTGAGACCCGGTACTTC. It translates to CASGLVLAGVGETRYF. The chain links TRBV12-5 to TRBJ2-5, with 9 bases that match TRBD2. The CDR3 runs 16 residues. Germline V gives CDR1 LGHNT, CDR2 FRNRAP.

In this sample, this clone turned up a few times. This chain links TRBV19 with TRBJ2-4; tentatively, D is TRBD1 (6 bases). The germline V and J ends were trimmed by 1 base and 0 bases, with 16 bases remaining between them. Germline assignment: CDR1 LNHDA and CDR2 SQIVND (reference sequence). The CDR3 covers 18 residues. CDR3 nucleotides: TGTGCCAGTAGTATAGGTAGGACAGCGAAACTAGCCAAAAACATTCAGTACTTC. Its translation is CASSIGRTAKLAKNIQYF.

The chain recombines TRBV7-3 with TRBJ2-1, with D perhaps matching TRBD1 (6 bases). The V gene's germline CDR1 is SGHTA and CDR2 FQGTGA. Between the trimmed V and J ends, which lost 1 base and 3 bases, there was a span of 13 bases. The CDR3 extends over 16 amino acids. CDR3 residues: CASSLSFSGDYNEQFF. The DNA for the CDR3 is TGTGCCAGCAGCTTAAGCTTCTCAGGGGACTACAATGAGCAGTTCTTC.

V and J are TRBV6-1 and TRBJ2-7; TRBD1 aligns across 12 bases. This CDR3 is built from 14 residues. CDR1 MNHNS and CDR2 SASEGT come from the germline V gene. The V and J ends lost 6 bases and 7 bases, in that order; junction bases with no gene match: 7. The CDR3 nucleotides read TGTGCCAGCAGATGGGACAGGGGGCTGGGTGAGCAGTACTTC. Encoded protein: CASRWDRGLGEQYF.

Note on this clone: A much larger clone lies one base from this, so it may be a read error. CDR3 region: CASSGQETQYF. The CDR3 coding sequence is TGTGCCAGCAGCGGCCAAGAGACCCAGTACTTC. This rearrangement joins TRBV11-2 to TRBJ2-5; no firm D call. Per germline, CDR1 SGHAT and CDR2 FQNNGV. Trimming took off 5 bases at V and 1 base at J, with 2 bases between the two ends. The CDR3 runs 11 residues.

This rearrangement joins TRBV15 to TRBJ1-2, with 7 nucleotides matching TRBD1. Germline CDR1 LNHNV, CDR2 YYDKDF (reference sequence). This CDR3 comprises 13 residues. The ends lost 3 bases at V and 5 bases at J; junction bases unmatched: 3. In nucleotides, the CDR3 is TGTGCCACCAGCAGCGGGGACAGTTATGGCTACACCTTC. Its protein is CATSSGDSYGYTF.

This clone was found a few times. The chain combines TRBV6-4 with TRBJ2-2, with 7 bases matching TRBD1. This CDR3 region has 15 residues. V lost 6 bases, J lost 4 bases, and 8 bases stayed unmatched. Germline V gives CDR1 MRHNA, CDR2 SNTAGT. CDR3 bases: TGTGCCAGCAGCAAAGAGGGGGCAGGCACCGGGGAGCTGTTTTTT. It encodes CASSKEGAGTGELFF.

The rearrangement links TRBV19 to TRBJ2-7, with a tentative D call TRBD1 (5 bases). Trimming pared 3 bases from V and 3 bases from J, leaving 12 bases between. The CDR3 is made up of 14 amino acids. The germline gives CDR1 LNHDA, CDR2 SQIVND (reference sequence). The CDR3 coding sequence is TGTGCCAGTAGTATTAGGTCCGACAGCTACGAGCAGTACTTC. The encoded protein is CASSIRSDSYEQYF.

J is TRBJ2-7 and V is TRBV7-9; the match to TRBD2 covers 11 bases. The CDR3 has 15 amino acids. Germline CDR1 is SEHNR and CDR2 is FQNEAQ (reference sequence). With V trimmed by 5 bases and J by 5 bases, 8 bases remained unmatched. Here the CDR3 reads CASSMGLAVSDEQYF. As DNA, the CDR3 is TGTGCCAGCAGCATGGGACTAGCGGTTTCCGACGAGCAGTACTTC.

The sample holds a few counts of this clone. The chain has TRBV5-4 and TRBJ2-1, with TRBD2 as a possible D gene (7 bases). The CDR3 extends over 15 amino acids. Trimming shortened V by 4 bases and J by 7 bases, and 18 bases separated the two germline ends. Per germline, CDR1 SGHNT and CDR2 YYREEE (reference sequence). CDR3 in amino acids: CASSLGGGSGNEQFF. In DNA, the CDR3 is TGTGCCAGCAGCCTGGGGGGCGGGAGTGGTAATGAGCAGTTCTTC.

This clone was counted a few times. Other DNA variants within this sample encode the same CDR3. The rearrangement links TRBV18 to TRBJ1-5; D gene uncertain. V lost 2 bases, J lost 5 bases, and 7 bases lay in between. CDR3 length equals 13 residues. CDR1 is KGHSH, CDR2 LQKENI, per germline. This CDR3 is CASSPRDDQPQHF. CDR3 bases: TGTGCCAGCTCACCAAGGGATGATCAGCCCCAGCATTTT. The full variable domain, with the rest looked up from reference TRBV18 and TRBJ1-5, is NAGVMQNPRHLVRRRGQEARLRCSPMKGHSHVYWYRQLPEEGLKFMVYLQKENIIDESGMPKERFSAEFPKEGPSILRIQQVVRGDSAAYFCASSPRDDQPQHFGDGTRLSIL.

A single count supports this clone. This sequence joins TRBV4-1 and TRBJ2-1; 11 positions match TRBD2. V gave up 3 bases and J gave up 1 base; unmatched junction bases: 11. From germline, CDR1 is MGHRA and CDR2 YSYEKL. The CDR3 has 19 residues. The CDR3 reads CASSQPSGRPRASYNEQFF. Written as DNA, the CDR3 is TGCGCCAGCAGCCAGCCTAGCGGGAGGCCTAGAGCTTCCTACAATGAGCAGTTCTTC.

V and J are TRBV27 and TRBJ2-2; D gene ambiguous. V shed 3 bases and J shed 5 bases, with 10 bases lying between them. CDR3 length: 14 residues. Germline values: CDR1 MNHEY, CDR2 SMNVEV (reference sequence). The chain's CDR3 is CASSFTVLTGELFF. CDR3 in DNA: TGTGCCAGCAGTTTCACCGTTTTGACCGGGGAGCTGTTTTTT.

To note about this clone: Within the sample, other DNA sequences also encode this same CDR3. V and J are TRBV6-1 and TRBJ1-2; 11 nucleotides match TRBD1. The CDR3 contains 17 residues. After removal of 0 bases from V and 6 bases from J, the junction contained 9 bases not matched to a gene. The germline V gene has CDR1 MNHNS and CDR2 SASEGT. For the CDR3, the DNA is TGTGCCAGCAGTGAAGCGCTTCTAGGACAGGGGGCCAATGGCTACACCTTC. As protein: CASSEALLGQGANGYTF.

The chain links TRBV5-1 to TRBJ2-7; 10 nucleotides align to TRBD2. This CDR3 comprises 16 residues. Germline V lookup: CDR1 SGHRS, CDR2 YFSETQ. Unmatched junction bases numbered 15, after V lost 5 bases and J lost 7 bases. The CDR3 DNA sequence: TGCGCCAGCAGGCCCCCCCTAGCGGGAGAGGTGGAGGAGCAGTACTTC. As protein: CASRPPLAGEVEEQYF. Drawing the rest from reference TRBV5-1 and TRBJ2-7, the complete variable domain is KAGVTQTPRYLIKTRGQQVTLSCSPISGHRSVSWYQQTPGQGLQFLFEYFSETQRNKGNFPGRFSGRQFSNSRSEMNVSTLELGDSALYLCASRPPLAGEVEEQYFGPGTRLTVT.

The rearrangement joins TRBV9 to TRBJ2-7, with no clear D. The germline V and J ends were trimmed by 4 bases and 3 bases, with 8 bases remaining between them. This CDR3 comprises 12 residues. Germline V gene sequence: CDR1 SGDLS, CDR2 YYNGEE. CDR3 residues: CASSPSIYEQYF. DNA for the CDR3: TGTGCCAGCAGCCCCAGCATCTACGAGCAGTACTTC. The full variable domain, rest sourced from reference TRBV9 and TRBJ2-7, is DSGVTQTPKHLITATGQRVTLRCSPRSGDLSVYWYQQSLDQGLQFLIQYYNGEERAKGNILERFSAQQFPDLHSELNLSSLELGDSALYFCASSPSIYEQYFGPGTRLTVT.

J is TRBJ1-2 and V is TRBV28; D gene uncertain. The germline V and J ends were trimmed by 5 bases and 2 bases, with 18 bases remaining between them. CDR1 is MDHEN, CDR2 SYDVKM, per germline. The CDR3 is made up of 16 amino acids. The CDR3 DNA reads TGTGCCAGCAGTGTCGTTTTGGGGAGCGGAAACTATGGCTACACCTTC. This translates into CASSVVLGSGNYGYTF.

This chain connects TRBV7-9 to TRBJ1-1; D gene unclear. This CDR3 contains 13 residues. Germline V gene data show CDR1 as SEHNR and CDR2 as FQNEAQ (reference sequence). With 1 base removed from V and 6 bases from J, the gap between germline ends came to 9 bases. CDR3 nucleotide sequence: TGTGCCAGCAGCTTAGTTGCAGGCGCTGAAGCTTTCTTT. Encoded protein: CASSLVAGAEAFF. The whole variable domain, remainder taken from reference TRBV7-9 and TRBJ1-1, is DTGVSQNPRHKITKRGQNVTFRCDPISEHNRLYWYRQTLGQGPEFLTYFQNEAQLEKSRLLSDRFSAERPKGSFSTLEIQRTEQGDSAMYLCASSLVAGAEAFFGQGTRLTVV.

The chain combines TRBV9 with TRBJ1-1, with 7 bases aligning to TRBD1. The CDR3 runs 14 residues. V was clipped by 0 bases and J by 4 bases; unmatched bases: 3. Germline-derived CDR1 and CDR2 are SGDLS and YYNGEE. For the CDR3, the DNA is TGTGCCAGCAGCGTAGGGCAGGGGGGCACTGAAGCTTTCTTT. It codes for CASSVGQGGTEAFF.

This clone has just one count. The chain is built from TRBV4-1 and TRBJ2-3, with 8 bases that match TRBD2. This CDR3 contains 15 residues. CDR1 MGHRA and CDR2 YSYEKL come from the germline V gene. Germline trimming cut 3 bases from V and 7 bases from J; bases unmatched to any gene: 9. The CDR3 DNA follows: TGCGCCAGCAGCCATTTGGGGACTAGGGGAAATACGCAGTATTTT. Its translation: CASSHLGTRGNTQYF.

J is TRBJ2-3 and V is TRBV28; TRBD2 agrees at 8 bases. The length of the CDR3 is 17 residues. The V gene's germline CDR1 is MDHEN and CDR2 SYDVKM. The ends lost 3 bases at V and 6 bases at J; junction bases unmatched: 14. As DNA, the CDR3 is TGTGCCAGCAGTTTCTCCCTCCCCCTAGCGGGTTCCGATACGCAGTATTTT. Its protein product is CASSFSLPLAGSDTQYF.

CDR3 DNA sequence: TGTGCCAGTAGTACCCCTACTAGCGGGGGGAACACCGGGGAGCTGTTTTTT. As protein: CASSTPTSGGNTGELFF. The V gene is TRBV19, the J gene TRBJ2-2, with 11 bases identical to TRBD2. This CDR3 is 17 amino acids long. V was clipped by 4 bases and J by 1 base; unmatched bases: 5. The germline CDR1 and CDR2 sequences are LNHDA and SQIVND (reference sequence).

The chain links TRBV6-4 to TRBJ2-2; 12 nucleotides match TRBD2. The CDR3 extends over 17 amino acids. Germline lookup yields CDR1 MRHNA and CDR2 SNTAGT. The V segment lost 7 bases and the J segment 5 bases; nucleotides outside the gene matches: 11. The CDR3 DNA follows: TGTGCCAGCACCTCGCCCACTAGCGGGAGGCCAACCGGGGAGCTGTTTTTT. The encoded protein is CASTSPTSGRPTGELFF.

CDR3 DNA sequence: TGTGCCTGGAACAAACAGGGGATCGGGAATCAGCCCCAGCATTTT. Translation gives CAWNKQGIGNQPQHF. The J gene is TRBJ1-5, the V gene TRBV30, with TRBD1 matching 7 bases. Losses at the gene ends were 4 bases for V and 4 bases for J; bases not matched to a gene: 10. Germline-derived CDR1 and CDR2 are GTSNPN and SVGIG (reference sequence). CDR3 length: 15 residues.

This clone appeared a single time. This chain connects TRBV15 to TRBJ1-5; unclear D gene. The CDR3 covers 12 residues. Deletions cut 0 bases from V and 6 bases from J, with 3 bases between. Germline V lookup: CDR1 LNHNV, CDR2 YYDKDF (reference sequence). The CDR3 is CATSRDGQPQHF. Here the CDR3 DNA reads TGTGCCACCAGCAGAGATGGTCAGCCCCAGCATTTT.

This chain joins TRBV9 and TRBJ1-1; D may be TRBD1 (5 bases). CDR1 SGDLS and CDR2 YYNGEE come from the germline V gene. V shed 4 bases and J shed 11 bases, with 15 bases lying between them. The CDR3 runs 12 residues. CDR3 region: CASSSEGRGAFF. CDR3 bases: TGTGCCAGCAGCTCCGAGGGGCGGGGGGCTTTCTTT.

The chain employs TRBV7-8 and TRBJ2-3; perhaps TRBD2 as D (6 bases). With 5 bases removed from V and 2 bases from J, the gap between germline ends came to 14 bases. CDR1 SGHVS and CDR2 FQNEAQ come from the germline V gene. The CDR3 length is 15 residues. The CDR3 nucleotides are TGTGCCAGCAGCCCATTGCGGGGCAACACAGATACGCAGTATTTT. Encoded protein: CASSPLRGNTDTQYF.